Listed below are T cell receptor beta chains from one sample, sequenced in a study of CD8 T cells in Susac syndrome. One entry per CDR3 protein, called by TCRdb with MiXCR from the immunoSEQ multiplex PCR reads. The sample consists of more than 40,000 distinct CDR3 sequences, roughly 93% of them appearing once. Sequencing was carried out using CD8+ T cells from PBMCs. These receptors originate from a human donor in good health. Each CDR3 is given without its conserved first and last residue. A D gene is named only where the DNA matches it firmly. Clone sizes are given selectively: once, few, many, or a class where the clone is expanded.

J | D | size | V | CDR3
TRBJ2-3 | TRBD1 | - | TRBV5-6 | ASSFDPGQGTDTQY
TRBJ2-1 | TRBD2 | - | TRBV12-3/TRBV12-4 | ASSLGLAAYNEQF
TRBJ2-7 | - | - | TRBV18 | ASSPAGSSYEQY
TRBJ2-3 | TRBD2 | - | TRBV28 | ASRGRRETQY
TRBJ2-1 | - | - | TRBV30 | AWSVLATPYYNEQF
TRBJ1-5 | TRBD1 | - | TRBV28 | ASSRTGFGNQPQH
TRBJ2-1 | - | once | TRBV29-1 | SAYTGEGYEQF
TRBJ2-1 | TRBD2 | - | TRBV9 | ASSAHSGSKDEQF
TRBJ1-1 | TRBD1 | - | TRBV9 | ASSSQGGWTEAF
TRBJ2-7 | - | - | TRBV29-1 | SVEIGDEQY
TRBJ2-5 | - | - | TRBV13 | ASSLGRDQETQY
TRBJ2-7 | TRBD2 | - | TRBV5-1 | ASSLEASGAYEQY
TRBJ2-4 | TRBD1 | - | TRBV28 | ASTLQGDIQY
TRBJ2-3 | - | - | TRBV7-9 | ASSRGNTDTQY
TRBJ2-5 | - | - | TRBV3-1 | ASRQMEEETQY
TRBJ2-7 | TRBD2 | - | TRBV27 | ASSFASGEYEQY
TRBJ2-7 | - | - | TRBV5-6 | ASSPIDLEHEQY
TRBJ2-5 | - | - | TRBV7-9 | ASRFGGQETQY
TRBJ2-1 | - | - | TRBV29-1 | SGGSGPLYNEQF
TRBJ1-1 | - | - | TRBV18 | ASAYMNTEAF